Given below is one T cell receptor (beta chain) in context. Data came from immunoSEQ multiplex PCR; TCRdb stores just in-frame clones and leaves some out. The table has 70,000 to 100,000 clones, about nine tenths seen once. The entry originates in a study of identifying expanded T cells in peripheral blood. Germline assignment: CDR1 SGHRS and CDR2 YFSETQ. The length of the CDR3 is 12 residues. V shed 2 bases and J shed 9 bases, with 8 bases lying between them. The chain is built from TRBV5-1 and TRBJ2-2; D is perhaps TRBD2 (5 bases). This TCR was recovered from a person aged 18-69 years in good health. The sequencing sample was made of blood. CDR3 residues: CASSLGGRELFF. The CDR3 DNA reads TGCGCCAGCAGCTTAGGAGGCCGGGAGCTGTTTTTT.